The source of this T cell receptor beta chain is a study of cytomegalovirus exposure and HLA in healthy donors. Study results and limitations: V segments that were indistinguishable, TRBV6-2 and TRBV6-3 among them, were omitted from analysis. A later examination showed that TCR association rates differed by HLA locus, with DRB1 most and HLA-C fewest.

Healthy bone marrow donors formed the donor group. Primers for the PCR totalled 60 Vbeta and 13 Jbeta. Authors' analysis steps: A follow-up analysis tallied tens of millions of unique TCR beta chains, roughly 11 million shared. Using immunoSEQ multiplex PCR, the repertoire was profiled, and TCRdb retains in-frame clones only, with some absent. V and J calls plus clone size are reproduced from that table; the DNA served to infer D and trimming. The sample totals around 65,000 clones. The CDR3 has 18 amino acids. Concerning this clone: What it binds is unknown.

The origin of this receptor is a young man in good health and CMV-seropositive. Sequenced input: PBMCs. The V call is TRBV21-1, the J call TRBJ2-5; the table's TRBD1 call for D was not verified on the DNA. TRBV21-1 counts as a pseudogene. CDR3 region: CASIARDFTGKSKETQYF. In DNA form, the CDR3 reads TGTGCCAGCATCGCCAGAGACTTTACAGGGAAATCTAAGGAGACCCAGTACTTC.